This TCR beta chain is from a study of CD8+ T cells in alopecia areata. The CDR3 runs 13 residues. The V end lost 5 bases, the J end lost 2 bases, and 10 bases lay between the germline ends. Germline V gives CDR1 SGHAT, CDR2 FQDESV (reference sequence). TCR sequencing used cDNA made by reverse transcription of extracted RNA. Assay: immunoSEQ multiplex PCR; the TCRdb copy retains only in-frame clones and omits some. The sample yields hundreds of thousands of clones, approximately 61% seen once. Sequenced material: CD4+ T cells sorted from blood, taken at week 0. The sequence came from a human donor with alopecia areata. The chain employs TRBV11-1 and TRBJ2-7; D perhaps matches TRBD1 (5 bases). The CDR3 loop reads CASSAGQTYEQYF. For the CDR3, the DNA is TGTGCCAGCAGCGCTGGACAAACCTACGAGCAGTACTTC.